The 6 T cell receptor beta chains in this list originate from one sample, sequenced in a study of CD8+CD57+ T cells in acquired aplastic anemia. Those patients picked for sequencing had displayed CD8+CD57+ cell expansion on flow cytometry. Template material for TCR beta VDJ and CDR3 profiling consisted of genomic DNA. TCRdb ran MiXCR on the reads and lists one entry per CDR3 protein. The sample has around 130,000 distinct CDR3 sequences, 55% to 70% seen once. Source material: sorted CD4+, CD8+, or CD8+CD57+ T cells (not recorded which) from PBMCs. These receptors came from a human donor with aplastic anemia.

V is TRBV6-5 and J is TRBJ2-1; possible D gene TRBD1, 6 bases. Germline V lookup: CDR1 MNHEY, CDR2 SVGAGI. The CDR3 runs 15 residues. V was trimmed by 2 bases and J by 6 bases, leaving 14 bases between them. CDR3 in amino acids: CASSYGRGGPNEQFF. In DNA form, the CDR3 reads TGTGCCAGCAGTTACGGCAGGGGTGGGCCCAATGAGCAGTTCTTC.

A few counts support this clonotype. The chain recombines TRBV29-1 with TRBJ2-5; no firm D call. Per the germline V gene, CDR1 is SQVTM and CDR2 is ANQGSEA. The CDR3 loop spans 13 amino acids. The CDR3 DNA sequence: TGCAGTCCTAACTCGGGCGATCAAGAGACCCAGTACTTC. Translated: CSPNSGDQETQYF.

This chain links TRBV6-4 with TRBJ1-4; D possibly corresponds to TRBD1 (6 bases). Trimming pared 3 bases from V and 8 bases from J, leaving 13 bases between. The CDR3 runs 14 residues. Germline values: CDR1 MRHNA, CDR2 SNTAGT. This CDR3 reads CASSEGGTVEKLFF. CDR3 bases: TGTGCCAGCAGTGAAGGGGGAACTGTGGAAAAACTGTTTTTT.

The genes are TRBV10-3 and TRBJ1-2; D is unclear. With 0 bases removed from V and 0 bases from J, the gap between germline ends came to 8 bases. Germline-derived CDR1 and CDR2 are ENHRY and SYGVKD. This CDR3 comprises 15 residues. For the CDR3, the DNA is TGTGCCATCAGTGAGTCCAAACTACCTAACTATGGCTACACCTTC. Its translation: CAISESKLPNYGYTF.

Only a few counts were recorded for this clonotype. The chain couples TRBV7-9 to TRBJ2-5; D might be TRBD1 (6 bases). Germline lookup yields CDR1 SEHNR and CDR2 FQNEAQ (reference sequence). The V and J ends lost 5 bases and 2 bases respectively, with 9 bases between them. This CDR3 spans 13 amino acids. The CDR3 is CASSRGQQETQYF. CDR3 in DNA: TGTGCCAGCAGCCGGGGACAACAAGAGACCCAGTACTTC.

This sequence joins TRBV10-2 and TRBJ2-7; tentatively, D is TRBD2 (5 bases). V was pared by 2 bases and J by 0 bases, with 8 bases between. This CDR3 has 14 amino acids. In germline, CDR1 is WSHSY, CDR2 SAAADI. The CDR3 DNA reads TGCGCCAGCAGTGAGGGGGAGAGCTCCTACGAGCAGTACTTC. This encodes CASSEGESSYEQYF.